A single T cell receptor beta chain is shown here with its context. The antigen remains undetermined. The sample originates from a study of cytomegalovirus exposure and HLA in healthy donors. Whole-study findings and limits: In a later analysis, HLA-associated TCR beta chains were more clonally expanded than equally common others. When the data were analyzed later, several of the most significant clusters appeared to be linked to common viral pathogens. Previous analysis showed most TCR beta V segments were productive about 90% or about 30% of the time. Analysis was carried out at a later point, and it linked a missense DCLRE1C variant to TCR beta V- and J-gene trimming.

60 Vbeta and 13 Jbeta primers were used in PCR. Sequencing was performed with immunoSEQ multiplex PCR; in TCRdb, only in-frame clones are kept and a portion is missing. The data show about 160,000 clones, with 75% to 90% seen just once and 1.2% held by the top ten. CDR1 SGHTA and CDR2 FQGNSA come from the germline V gene. V shed 2 bases and J 8 bases; nucleotides not matched to a gene: 8. The CDR3 is 15 residues long. Sequencing was done on a sample of PBMCs. The chain joins TRBV7-2 to TRBJ1-2, with 10 positions matching TRBD1. The TCR comes from a boy between 2 and 10 years old in good health and CMV-seronegative. CDR3: CASSLTAGQGNGYTF. CDR3 nucleotides: TGTGCCAGCAGCTTAACTGCGGGACAGGGGAACGGCTACACCTTC.